Listed below are T cell receptor beta chains from one sample, sequenced in a study of CD4 T cells in relation to SARS-CoV-2 and coronaviruses. Sequencing was performed with immunoSEQ multiplex PCR; in TCRdb, only in-frame clones are kept and a portion is missing. The sample includes some 65,000 clones, around 87% seen only once; the top ten take about 1.6%. Sample: memory CD4+ T cells from PBMCs. These receptor sequences come from a human donor in good health. Each CDR3 is given with its conserved first and last residue. D genes are given only for firm matches. Clone size is given for some rows only: seen once, a few or many times, or a class if the clone is expanded.

15 | TRBJ1-5 | once | TRBV18 | NA | CASSPLGSPNQPQHF | TGTGCCAGCTCACCTCTAGGGTCTCCCAATCAGCCCCAGCATTTT
13 | TRBJ2-2 | few | TRBV7-2 | NA | CASSLVPAGELFF | TGTGCCAGCAGCTTAGTTCCGGCCGGGGAGCTGTTTTTT
13 | TRBJ2-7 | NA | TRBV2 | NA | CASRTGAPYEQYF | TGTGCCAGCAGGACCGGGGCTCCCTACGAGCAGTACTTC
15 | TRBJ1-1 | NA | TRBV4-1 | NA | CASSRNRQTLTEAFF | TGCGCCAGCAGCCGAAACCGACAGACACTCACTGAAGCTTTCTTT
15 | TRBJ2-5 | NA | TRBV14 | TRBD2 | CASSHLSAGVETQYF | TGTGCCAGCAGCCACCTTTCAGCGGGAGTAGAGACCCAGTACTTC
14 | TRBJ2-1 | NA | TRBV5-1 | TRBD2 | CASSLEGLANEQFF | TGCGCCAGCAGCTTGGAGGGACTAGCGAATGAGCAGTTCTTC
14 | TRBJ2-1 | NA | TRBV5-1 | NA | CASSLDGAYNEQFF | TGCGCCAGCAGCTTGGACGGGGCCTACAATGAGCAGTTCTTC
15 | TRBJ1-1 | NA | TRBV2 | TRBD1 | CASSWDRTVSTEAFF | TGTGCCAGCAGTTGGGACAGGACCGTGAGCACTGAAGCTTTCTTT
15 | TRBJ1-2 | NA | TRBV2 | TRBD1 | CASKQDRGQSYGYTF | TGTGCCAGCAAGCAAGACAGGGGGCAAAGCTATGGCTACACCTTC
13 | TRBJ2-7 | NA | TRBV19 | NA | CASSVQVYYEQYF | TGTGCCAGTAGTGTCCAGGTATATTACGAGCAGTACTTC
13 | TRBJ1-5 | NA | TRBV7-8 | NA | CASSRTLGQPQHF | TGTGCCAGCAGCCGGACTTTGGGTCAGCCCCAGCATTTT
16 | TRBJ1-6 | NA | TRBV3-1/TRBV3-2 | NA | CASSQVLTGGNSPLHF | TGTGCCAGCAGCCAAGTGCTGACAGGCGGTAATTCACCCCTCCACTTT
18 | TRBJ2-7 | NA | TRBV7-2 | NA | CASSLARGRQTYSYEQYF | TGTGCCAGCAGCTTAGCGAGGGGCCGACAGACGTACTCCTACGAGCAGTACTTC
15 | TRBJ1-1 | NA | TRBV10-3 | NA | CAISESWQGSYEAFF | TGTGCCATCAGTGAGTCGTGGCAGGGGAGCTATGAAGCTTTCTTT
12 | TRBJ2-7 | NA | TRBV5-8 | NA | CASSFGYYEQYF | TGTGCCAGCAGCTTTGGATACTACGAGCAGTACTTC
14 | TRBJ2-1 | NA | TRBV27 | NA | CATWGPLSYNEQFF | TGTGCCACCTGGGGACCACTCTCCTACAATGAGCAGTTCTTC